This T cell receptor beta chain was documented in a study of cytomegalovirus exposure and HLA in healthy donors. Regarding the study as a whole: The study found most TCR sequences rare, yet found some public TCRs in many donors. The only immune exposure information that was available was CMV serostatus. In most subjects, TCR beta sequences reportedly gave accurate predictions of HLA-A and HLA-B alleles.

PCR was performed using 60 Vbeta and 13 Jbeta primers. TCRdb keeps only in-frame clones here, not all; method: immunoSEQ multiplex PCR. The table includes 270,000 or so clones, just over 85% detected once. Germline V gene sequence: CDR1 MDHEN, CDR2 SYDVKM. V was pared by 6 bases and J by 2 bases, with 6 bases of the junction left unmatched. This CDR3 is 14 amino acids long. The count of this clone is one. Its target is not known. This receptor was obtained from a man aged 35 to 55 in good health and CMV-seropositive. This chain uses TRBV28 with TRBJ2-7, with 8 nucleotides matching TRBD2. The sequencing input was PBMCs. In nucleotides, the CDR3 is TGTGCCAGCAGCCCTCGGGGGGGTCCCTACGAGCAGTACTTC. The encoded protein is CASSPRGGPYEQYF.